A selection of T cell receptor beta chains follows, all from one sample in a study of T cells in Graves' hyperthyroidism and ophthalmopathy. Each CDR3 protein gets one entry after TCRdb re-called the multiplex PCR reads with MiXCR. This sample carries fewer than 350,000 distinct CDR3 sequences, roughly 21% of them seen once, and the ten largest clones take over 45%. Sequenced material: blood. Source of these receptors: a woman aged 50 to 60 with Graves' hyperthyroidism. CDR3s include the opening cysteine and the closing phenylalanine or tryptophan. The D gene is left open where the match is weak. Rows may omit the clone size; those that give it use once, few, many or a size class.

d_call: .
v_call: TRBV28
j_call: TRBJ2-6
clone_size: few
cdr3_aa: CASSLIYFRDPSGANVLTF
cdr3_nt: TGTGCCAGCAGTTTAATCTATTTCAGGGATCCCTCTGGGGCCAACGTCCTGACTTTC

d_call: .
v_call: TRBV28
j_call: TRBJ2-7
clone_size: many
cdr3_aa: CASSSDGGYEQYF
cdr3_nt: TGTGCCAGCAGTTCGGACGGGGGTTACGAGCAGTACTTC

d_call: .
v_call: TRBV2
j_call: TRBJ2-5
clone_size: many
cdr3_aa: CASSEAVETQYF
cdr3_nt: TGTGCCAGCAGTGAGGCGGTGGAGACCCAGTACTTC

d_call: .
v_call: TRBV7-2
j_call: TRBJ2-4
clone_size: .
cdr3_aa: CASSPLKIATNIQYF
cdr3_nt: TGTGCCAGCAGCCCCCTAAAAATAGCTACAAACATTCAGTACTTC

d_call: .
v_call: TRBV12-3/TRBV12-4
j_call: TRBJ2-2
clone_size: many
cdr3_aa: CASSSSTVAGELFF
cdr3_nt: TGTGCCAGCAGTTCCTCGACGGTCGCGGGGGAGCTGTTTTTT

d_call: .
v_call: TRBV6-1
j_call: TRBJ2-7
clone_size: many
cdr3_aa: CASSITGPYEQYF
cdr3_nt: TGTGCCAGCAGTATAACAGGTCCCTACGAGCAGTACTTC

d_call: .
v_call: TRBV19
j_call: TRBJ1-3
clone_size: .
cdr3_aa: CASSTGDGNTIYF
cdr3_nt: TGTGCCAGTAGTACAGGGGATGGAAACACCATATATTTT

d_call: TRBD2
v_call: TRBV20-1
j_call: TRBJ2-7
clone_size: .
cdr3_aa: CGARLRTSVYEQYF
cdr3_nt: TGCGGTGCTAGACTCCGGACTAGTGTCTACGAGCAGTACTTC

d_call: .
v_call: TRBV3-1
j_call: TRBJ2-1
clone_size: many
cdr3_aa: CASSVGGLLNNEQFF
cdr3_nt: TGTGCCAGCAGCGTGGGGGGCCTGCTCAACAATGAGCAGTTCTTC

d_call: .
v_call: TRBV7-8
j_call: TRBJ1-6
clone_size: many
cdr3_aa: CASSVGRRRWSPLHF
cdr3_nt: TGTGCCAGCAGCGTCGGGCGCCGGAGGTGGTCACCCCTCCACTTT

d_call: TRBD2
v_call: TRBV10-3
j_call: TRBJ2-1
clone_size: .
cdr3_aa: CATRAAGGPEQFF
cdr3_nt: TGTGCCACCAGAGCGGCGGGGGGGCCTGAGCAGTTCTTC

d_call: .
v_call: TRBV28
j_call: TRBJ2-3
clone_size: .
cdr3_aa: CASSATGLHRADTQYF
cdr3_nt: TGTGCCAGCAGCGCAACCGGACTCCACAGGGCAGATACGCAGTATTTT

d_call: .
v_call: TRBV29-1
j_call: TRBJ2-7
clone_size: few
cdr3_aa: CSVEDQTSSYEQYF
cdr3_nt: TGCAGCGTTGAAGATCAGACAAGCTCCTACGAGCAGTACTTC

d_call: .
v_call: TRBV3-1
j_call: TRBJ2-4
clone_size: many
cdr3_aa: CASSLTDKKNIQYF
cdr3_nt: TGTGCCAGCAGCCTGACGGACAAAAAAAACATTCAGTACTTC

d_call: .
v_call: TRBV15
j_call: TRBJ1-5
clone_size: many
cdr3_aa: CATSAAGASNQPQHF
cdr3_nt: TGTGCCACCAGCGCCGCGGGCGCGTCAAATCAGCCCCAGCATTTT

d_call: TRBD2
v_call: TRBV11-2
j_call: TRBJ2-1
clone_size: .
cdr3_aa: CASSTTRGGYNEQFF
cdr3_nt: TGTGCCAGCAGCACCACACGGGGGGGCTACAATGAGCAGTTCTTC

d_call: TRBD2
v_call: TRBV7-9
j_call: TRBJ2-2
clone_size: .
cdr3_aa: CASNRLAGGNGELFF
cdr3_nt: TGTGCCAGTAATCGCCTAGCGGGAGGGAACGGGGAGCTGTTTTTT

d_call: .
v_call: TRBV5-1
j_call: TRBJ2-1
clone_size: .
cdr3_aa: CASSFGPFRSSYNEQFF
cdr3_nt: TGCGCCAGCAGCTTCGGTCCTTTCCGGAGCTCCTACAATGAGCAGTTCTTC

d_call: TRBD1
v_call: TRBV10-3
j_call: TRBJ1-2
clone_size: few
cdr3_aa: CAVDRGGVNGYTF
cdr3_nt: TGTGCCGTCGACAGGGGGGGCGTGAATGGCTACACCTTC

d_call: TRBD1
v_call: TRBV13
j_call: TRBJ2-7
clone_size: few
cdr3_aa: CASSYGTVTYEQYF
cdr3_nt: TGTGCCAGCAGCTACGGGACAGTCACCTACGAGCAGTACTTC

d_call: TRBD2
v_call: TRBV20-1
j_call: TRBJ2-1
clone_size: many
cdr3_aa: CSATGTSSNLNEQFF
cdr3_nt: TGCAGTGCTACCGGGACTAGCTCTAACTTGAATGAGCAGTTCTTC

d_call: .
v_call: TRBV20-1
j_call: TRBJ1-1
clone_size: many
cdr3_aa: CSATGGTEAFF
cdr3_nt: TGCAGTGCTACCGGGGGCACTGAAGCTTTCTTT

d_call: .
v_call: TRBV12-5
j_call: TRBJ2-7
clone_size: .
cdr3_aa: CASGLGWTSYEQYF
cdr3_nt: TGTGCTAGTGGTTTGGGGTGGACCTCCTACGAGCAGTACTTC

d_call: .
v_call: TRBV28
j_call: TRBJ1-2
clone_size: .
cdr3_aa: CASSGSGPYGHTF
cdr3_nt: TGTGCCAGCAGTGGATCGGGGCCTTATGGCCACACCTTC

d_call: .
v_call: TRBV3-1
j_call: TRBJ2-2
clone_size: .
cdr3_aa: CASSQTLATGELFF
cdr3_nt: TGTGCCAGCAGCCAGACTCTTGCGACCGGGGAGCTGTTTTTT

d_call: TRBD1
v_call: TRBV15
j_call: TRBJ2-1
clone_size: once
cdr3_aa: CATSRDRGQLKNIQFF
cdr3_nt: TGTGCCACCAGCAGAGATCGGGGACAGTTGAAAAACATTCAGTTCTTC

d_call: TRBD2
v_call: TRBV20-1
j_call: TRBJ2-3
clone_size: .
cdr3_aa: CSARSTSGGSVADTQYF
cdr3_nt: TGCAGTGCTAGGTCGACTAGCGGGGGATCTGTTGCAGATACGCAGTATTTT

d_call: .
v_call: TRBV27
j_call: TRBJ1-1
clone_size: few
cdr3_aa: CASSLSLGHYNTEAFF
cdr3_nt: TGTGCCAGCAGTTTATCGCTGGGACACTATAACACTGAAGCTTTCTTT

d_call: .
v_call: TRBV7-3
j_call: TRBJ1-1
clone_size: few
cdr3_aa: CASSPRVGLGTEAFF
cdr3_nt: TGTGCCAGCAGCCCCCGGGTTGGGCTCGGCACTGAAGCTTTCTTT

d_call: .
v_call: TRBV5-1
j_call: TRBJ1-2
clone_size: .
cdr3_aa: CASSLAMGARGYTF
cdr3_nt: TGCGCCAGCAGCTTGGCCATGGGGGCGCGGGGCTACACCTTC

d_call: .
v_call: TRBV20-1
j_call: TRBJ2-1
clone_size: few
cdr3_aa: CSADFNEQFF
cdr3_nt: TGCAGTGCAGATTTCAATGAGCAGTTCTTC

d_call: .
v_call: TRBV28
j_call: TRBJ2-7
clone_size: few
cdr3_aa: CASMGLYEQYF
cdr3_nt: TGTGCCAGCATGGGACTCTACGAGCAGTACTTC

d_call: TRBD1
v_call: TRBV12-3/TRBV12-4
j_call: TRBJ1-4
clone_size: many
cdr3_aa: CASSLWDRPGGKLFF
cdr3_nt: TGTGCCAGCAGCCTATGGGACAGGCCCGGAGGAAAACTGTTTTTT

d_call: .
v_call: TRBV20-1
j_call: TRBJ1-1
clone_size: many
cdr3_aa: CSAPSPGPGLNTEAFF
cdr3_nt: TGCAGTGCACCTAGCCCCGGACCAGGGTTGAACACTGAAGCTTTCTTT

d_call: .
v_call: TRBV7-8
j_call: TRBJ1-4
clone_size: .
cdr3_aa: CASSLKRTKDEKLFF
cdr3_nt: TGTGCCAGCAGCTTAAAAAGGACGAAAGATGAAAAACTGTTTTTT

d_call: .
v_call: TRBV20-1
j_call: TRBJ2-2
clone_size: once
cdr3_aa: CSARVPRTLLNTGELFF
cdr3_nt: TGCAGTGCTAGAGTCCCCAGGACACTTCTGAACACCGGGGAGCTGTTTTTT

d_call: TRBD2
v_call: TRBV19
j_call: TRBJ2-1
clone_size: .
cdr3_aa: CASSPGLAGVGSSYNEQFF
cdr3_nt: TGTGCCAGTAGTCCGGGACTAGCGGGAGTTGGTAGCTCCTACAATGAGCAGTTCTTC

d_call: .
v_call: TRBV3-1
j_call: TRBJ2-5
clone_size: many
cdr3_aa: CASSSSVKTQYF
cdr3_nt: TGTGCCAGCAGCTCTAGCGTGAAGACCCAGTACTTC

d_call: .
v_call: TRBV14
j_call: TRBJ2-1
clone_size: many
cdr3_aa: CASSQIGTSWNNEQFF
cdr3_nt: TGTGCCAGCAGCCAAATAGGAACTAGCTGGAACAATGAGCAGTTCTTC

d_call: .
v_call: TRBV2
j_call: TRBJ1-2
clone_size: .
cdr3_aa: CASSGSGHYGYTF
cdr3_nt: TGTGCCAGCAGTGGGTCGGGGCACTATGGCTACACCTTC

d_call: .
v_call: TRBV20-1
j_call: TRBJ1-4
clone_size: .
cdr3_aa: CSARDIRLDEKLFF
cdr3_nt: TGCAGTGCTAGAGATATACGACTAGATGAAAAACTGTTTTTT

d_call: .
v_call: TRBV4-1
j_call: TRBJ2-5
clone_size: many
cdr3_aa: CASSQDLRPGVETQYF
cdr3_nt: TGCGCCAGCAGCCAAGATTTACGGCCGGGAGTCGAGACCCAGTACTTC

d_call: .
v_call: TRBV19
j_call: TRBJ2-5
clone_size: few
cdr3_aa: CASSIGTPLGTQYF
cdr3_nt: TGTGCCAGTAGTATTGGGACACCGCTTGGGACCCAGTACTTC

d_call: .
v_call: TRBV6-2/TRBV6-3
j_call: TRBJ2-7
clone_size: many
cdr3_aa: CASSYTPASTYEQYF
cdr3_nt: TGTGCCAGCAGTTATACCCCCGCCAGCACCTACGAGCAGTACTTC

d_call: .
v_call: TRBV28
j_call: TRBJ1-2
clone_size: many
cdr3_aa: CASSNRAVYGYTF
cdr3_nt: TGTGCCAGCAGTAACAGGGCGGTCTATGGCTACACCTTC

d_call: .
v_call: TRBV13
j_call: TRBJ1-1
clone_size: many
cdr3_aa: CASSLGYTGVGGTEAFF
cdr3_nt: TGTGCCAGCAGCTTAGGCTATACAGGCGTCGGTGGCACTGAAGCTTTCTTT

d_call: .
v_call: TRBV29-1
j_call: TRBJ1-1
clone_size: many
cdr3_aa: CSVEMGAGITEAFF
cdr3_nt: TGCAGCGTTGAAATGGGGGCCGGGATCACTGAAGCTTTCTTT

d_call: .
v_call: TRBV6-1
j_call: TRBJ1-1
clone_size: many
cdr3_aa: CATTAIMNTEAFF
cdr3_nt: TGTGCCACCACAGCCATCATGAACACTGAAGCTTTCTTT

d_call: TRBD1
v_call: TRBV28
j_call: TRBJ1-5
clone_size: many
cdr3_aa: CASSEGQGNQPQHF
cdr3_nt: TGTGCCAGCAGTGAGGGACAGGGAAATCAGCCCCAGCATTTT